These T cell receptor beta chains were read from a single sample in a study of shared clonotypes between healthy human individuals. The repertoire was sequenced with immunoSEQ multiplex PCR; TCRdb's copy has only in-frame clones and lacks some. The sample yields roughly 2.1 million clones, 93% seen once. The sample consisted of naive CD8+ T cells from PBMCs. Receptors were obtained from a man aged 18 to 30 in good health. Some clones in this sample may be carry-over from other donors' samples. Each CDR3 is given with its conserved first and last residue. A D gene is named only where the DNA matches it firmly. Rows give clone size only sometimes, using once, few, many, or a class for an expanded clone.

d_gene | j_gene | v_gene | abundance | CDR3nt | CDR3aa
- | TRBJ1-4 | TRBV7-7 | - | TGTGCCAGCAGCCCCATAAGGGACCAGCATGAAAAACTGTTTTTT | CASSPIRDQHEKLFF
- | TRBJ2-7 | TRBV9 | once | TGTGCCAGCAGCGTAGAAGGAGCTGTCTACGAGCAGTACTTC | CASSVEGAVYEQYF
- | TRBJ1-2 | TRBV5-6 | - | TGTGCCAGCAGCTTAGGGGGTCCTAACTATGGCTACACCTTC | CASSLGGPNYGYTF
- | TRBJ2-1 | TRBV9 | - | TGTGCCAGCAGCGTAGTCGGAGCTGGAGTCTACAATGAGCAGTTCTTC | CASSVVGAGVYNEQFF
- | TRBJ1-1 | TRBV5-4 | few | TGTGCCAGCAGCTTGAAGAACACTGAAGCTTTCTTT | CASSLKNTEAFF
TRBD2 | TRBJ2-7 | TRBV15 | - | TGTGCCACCAGCAGTAGCGGGAGGGCTCCCAACGAGCAGTACTTC | CATSSSGRAPNEQYF
TRBD2 | TRBJ2-3 | TRBV19 | - | TGTGCCAGTAGTCCGGGACTAGCGGGACGTCGCACAGATACGCAGTATTTT | CASSPGLAGRRTDTQYF
- | TRBJ2-2 | TRBV28 | - | TGTGCCAGCAGTTTATTATCAGGGGCCGGGGAGCTGTTTTTT | CASSLLSGAGELFF
TRBD2 | TRBJ2-2 | TRBV2 | - | TGTGCCAGCAGTGTAGGGGATTCTGGGACTAGTCTGACCGGGGAGCTGTTTTTT | CASSVGDSGTSLTGELFF
- | TRBJ1-5 | TRBV28 | - | TGTGCCAGCAGTTTATATCCAGGGAACAGCAATCAGCCCCAGCATTTT | CASSLYPGNSNQPQHF
- | TRBJ2-7 | TRBV7-9 | - | TGTGCCAGCAGCTCAACATTCAACGAGCAGTACTTC | CASSSTFNEQYF
TRBD1 | TRBJ1-5 | TRBV19 | - | TGTGCCAGTAGTATCCGGGACAGCGGCCAGCCCCAGCATTTT | CASSIRDSGQPQHF
- | TRBJ1-1 | TRBV30 | - | TGTGCCTGGACCTACCGGGGGATGAACACTGAAGCTTTCTTT | CAWTYRGMNTEAFF
- | TRBJ2-2 | TRBV5-1 | - | TGCGCCAGCAGCCCCCGGGACGGATCGAACACCGGGGAGCTGTTTTTT | CASSPRDGSNTGELFF
- | TRBJ2-7 | TRBV6-4 | - | TGTGCCAGCAGTGACTCAGGCCCTTACGAGCAGTACTTC | CASSDSGPYEQYF
TRBD1 | TRBJ2-1 | TRBV5-5 | - | TGTGCCAGCAGCGAGGGACAGGGGTCCTACAATGAGCAGTTCTTC | CASSEGQGSYNEQFF
- | TRBJ2-7 | TRBV11-2 | - | TGTGCCAGCAGCCGCGGGGCCTCGATATCCTACGAGCAGTACTTC | CASSRGASISYEQYF
TRBD1 | TRBJ1-1 | TRBV19 | - | TGTGCCAGTAGACCCCTAGGGGGCATGAACACTGAAGCTTTCTTT | CASRPLGGMNTEAFF
TRBD1 | TRBJ1-2 | TRBV29-1 | once | TGCAGCGTTGTTAGGGACAGGCTCTATGGCTACACCTTC | CSVVRDRLYGYTF
- | TRBJ1-2 | TRBV7-3 | - | TGTGCCAGCAGCCCCCACCAGGGGCAGGCCGGACTTACCTTC | CASSPHQGQAGLTF
- | TRBJ2-7 | TRBV6-1 | - | TGTGCCAGCAGTGAAGGAGGATCGATTTCGGGCGAGCAGTACTTC | CASSEGGSISGEQYF
- | TRBJ1-5 | TRBV27 | - | TGTGCCAGCAGTTTCCGCGGACAGTACGGTCAGCCCCAGCATTTT | CASSFRGQYGQPQHF
- | TRBJ2-7 | TRBV19 | - | TGTGCCAGTAGTGATTATAGGAACGCCTTGGAGCAGTACTTC | CASSDYRNALEQYF
TRBD1 | TRBJ2-1 | TRBV28 | - | TGTGCCAGCACCCACACCCGGACAGGGTACAATGAGCAGTTCTTC | CASTHTRTGYNEQFF
TRBD1 | TRBJ1-2 | TRBV27 | - | TGTGCCAGCAGTTTATCGTTAAGGACAGGGGTAGGCTACACCTTC | CASSLSLRTGVGYTF
- | TRBJ2-7 | TRBV27 | - | TGTGCCAGCAGTCCCAGTGGGGGGCCCGACTTTCCTATAACCTACGAGCAGTACTTC | CASSPSGGPDFPITYEQYF
- | TRBJ2-2 | TRBV5-6 | - | TGTGCCAGCAGCTTCACGGCGGCCGGGGAGCTGTTTTTT | CASSFTAAGELFF
- | TRBJ1-2 | TRBV6-1 | - | TGTGCCAGCAAGCGGCAGCGCTATGGCTACACCTTC | CASKRQRYGYTF
- | TRBJ1-4 | TRBV5-1 | - | TGCGCCAGCAGCCCACCTGCTCGGGTTCCGGGAGAAGAAAAACTGTTTTTT | CASSPPARVPGEEKLFF
- | TRBJ2-1 | TRBV6-5 | - | TGTGCCAGCAGTAGTGGACCCTACAATGAGCAGTTCTTC | CASSSGPYNEQFF
- | TRBJ1-4 | TRBV4-1 | - | TGCGCCAGCAGCCAAGACAGGGTAACTAATGAAAAACTGTTTTTT | CASSQDRVTNEKLFF
- | TRBJ2-1 | TRBV19 | - | TGTGCCAGTAGTATAGGACCTAATGAGCAGTTCTTC | CASSIGPNEQFF
- | TRBJ2-1 | TRBV7-7 | - | TGTGCCAGCAGCTTAGGGCAGGGAAGCAATGAGCAGTTCTTC | CASSLGQGSNEQFF
- | TRBJ2-3 | TRBV10-2 | - | TGCGCCAGCAGCCAGACTAGTTACTATAGCACAGATACGCAGTATTTT | CASSQTSYYSTDTQYF
- | TRBJ2-3 | TRBV4-1 | - | TGCGCCAGCAGCCAAGATAGGGATACGCAGTATTTT | CASSQDRDTQYF
- | TRBJ1-1 | TRBV2 | - | TGTGCCACCGCGACCGAGGGCACTGAAGCTTTCTTT | CATATEGTEAFF
TRBD2 | TRBJ2-3 | TRBV7-8 | - | TGTGCCAGCAGCGCCCGGGGGGGGGCAGCAGATACGCAGTATTTT | CASSARGGAADTQYF
- | TRBJ1-1 | TRBV6-1 | - | TGTGCCAGCTTGAGGTTTATGAACACTGAAGCTTTCTTT | CASLRFMNTEAFF
TRBD1 | TRBJ2-7 | TRBV27 | - | TGTGCCAGCAGTTCTGGACAGGGGGACTACGAGCAGTACTTC | CASSSGQGDYEQYF
- | TRBJ2-7 | TRBV11-2 | - | TGTGCCAGCAGCTTTCTCGAGCAGTACTTC | CASSFLEQYF
- | TRBJ1-3 | TRBV6-5 | - | TGTGCCAGCAGCCCAAGTGGAAACACCATATATTTT | CASSPSGNTIYF
- | TRBJ1-2 | TRBV4-1 | - | TGCGCCAGCAGCCAAGATAGTACAGAGGGGAAGGTCTATGGCTACACCTTC | CASSQDSTEGKVYGYTF
- | TRBJ2-5 | TRBV28 | - | TGTGCCAGCAGGGCAAACTATGGTCAAGAGACCCAGTACTTC | CASRANYGQETQYF
- | TRBJ1-5 | TRBV27 | - | TGTGCCAGCAGTTTGGGCTTCGGACAGCCCCAGCATTTT | CASSLGFGQPQHF
- | TRBJ2-1 | TRBV11-2 | - | TGTGCCAGCAGCTTCATGGACTACAATGAGCAGTTCTTC | CASSFMDYNEQFF
- | TRBJ2-3 | TRBV27 | - | TGTGCCAGCAGTTTATGGGGCTCATCAGATACGCAGTATTTT | CASSLWGSSDTQYF
- | TRBJ2-6 | TRBV2 | - | TGTGCCAGCAGCCACGACGTAAACAGGGCCGGGGCCAACGTCCTGACTTTC | CASSHDVNRAGANVLTF
- | TRBJ1-2 | TRBV7-2 | few | TGTGCCAGCAGCCCCAGCTATGGCTACACCTTC | CASSPSYGYTF
- | TRBJ2-7 | TRBV5-1 | - | TGCGCCAGCAGCTTGGTTGGAAACGTTTACGAGCAGTACTTC | CASSLVGNVYEQYF
- | TRBJ1-2 | TRBV7-3 | - | TGTGCCAGCAGCACCAACAAGGGGTGGGCGAACTATGGCTACACCTTC | CASSTNKGWANYGYTF